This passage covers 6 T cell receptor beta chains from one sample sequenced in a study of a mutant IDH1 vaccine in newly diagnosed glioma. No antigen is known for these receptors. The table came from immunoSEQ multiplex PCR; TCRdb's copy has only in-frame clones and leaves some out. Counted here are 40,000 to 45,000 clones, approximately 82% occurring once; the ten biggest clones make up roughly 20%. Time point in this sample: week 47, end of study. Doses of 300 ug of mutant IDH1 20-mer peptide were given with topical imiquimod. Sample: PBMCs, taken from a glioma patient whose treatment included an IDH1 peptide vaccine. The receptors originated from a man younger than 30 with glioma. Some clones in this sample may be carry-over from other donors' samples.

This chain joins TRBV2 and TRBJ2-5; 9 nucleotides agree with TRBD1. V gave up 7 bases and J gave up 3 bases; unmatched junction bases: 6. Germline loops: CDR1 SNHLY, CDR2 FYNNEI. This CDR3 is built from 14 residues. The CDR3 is CASMRDRAKETQYF. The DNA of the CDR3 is TGTGCCAGCATGAGGGACAGGGCAAAAGAGACCCAGTACTTC.

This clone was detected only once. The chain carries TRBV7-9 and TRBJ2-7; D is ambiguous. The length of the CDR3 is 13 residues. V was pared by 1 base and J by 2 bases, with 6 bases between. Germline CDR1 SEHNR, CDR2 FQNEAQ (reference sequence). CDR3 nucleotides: TGTGCCAGCAGCTTAGGGGGTCCCTACGAGCAGTACTTC. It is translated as CASSLGGPYEQYF.

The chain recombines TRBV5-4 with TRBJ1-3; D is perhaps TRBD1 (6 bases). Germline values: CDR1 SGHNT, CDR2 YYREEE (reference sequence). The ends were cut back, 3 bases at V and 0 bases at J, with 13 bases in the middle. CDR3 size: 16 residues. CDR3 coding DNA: TGTGCCAGCAGCTCTGGGACACAGAGCTCTGGAAACACCATATATTTT. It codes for CASSSGTQSSGNTIYF.

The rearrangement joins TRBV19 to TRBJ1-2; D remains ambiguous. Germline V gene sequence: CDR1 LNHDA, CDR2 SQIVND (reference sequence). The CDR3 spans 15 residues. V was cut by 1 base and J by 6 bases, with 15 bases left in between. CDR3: CASSIGSPPKNGYTF. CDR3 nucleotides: TGTGCCAGTAGTATAGGGAGTCCCCCTAAGAATGGCTACACCTTC.

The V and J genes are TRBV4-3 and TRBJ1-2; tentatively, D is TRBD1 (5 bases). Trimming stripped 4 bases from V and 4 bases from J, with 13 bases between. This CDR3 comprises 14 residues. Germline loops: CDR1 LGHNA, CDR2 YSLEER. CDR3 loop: CASSLGGGSYGYTF. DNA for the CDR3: TGCGCCAGCAGCCTCGGGGGGGGGAGCTATGGCTACACCTTC.

CDR3: CASSQDFRANSPLHF. CDR3 DNA sequence: TGTGCCAGCAGCCAAGATTTCAGGGCTAATTCACCCCTCCACTTT. This chain joins TRBV4-2 and TRBJ1-6, with a weak D call TRBD1 (5 bases). CDR1 is LGHNA, CDR2 YNFKEQ, per germline. There are 15 residues in the CDR3. Trimming removed 0 bases at V and 6 bases at J, with 9 bases between.